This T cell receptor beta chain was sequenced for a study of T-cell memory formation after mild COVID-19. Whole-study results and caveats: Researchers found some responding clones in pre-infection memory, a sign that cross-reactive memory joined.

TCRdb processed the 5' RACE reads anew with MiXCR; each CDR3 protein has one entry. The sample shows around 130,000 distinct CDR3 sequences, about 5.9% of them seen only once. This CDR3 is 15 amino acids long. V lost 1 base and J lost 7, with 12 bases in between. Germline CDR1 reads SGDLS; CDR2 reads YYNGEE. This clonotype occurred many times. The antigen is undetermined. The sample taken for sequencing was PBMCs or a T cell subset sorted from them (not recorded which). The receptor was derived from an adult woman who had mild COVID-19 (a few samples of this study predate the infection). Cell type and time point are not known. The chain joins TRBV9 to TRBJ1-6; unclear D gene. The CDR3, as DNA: TGTGCCAGCAGCGTATTCGGTGGAGGAAATTCACCCCTCCACTTT. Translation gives CASSVFGGGNSPLHF.